These T cell receptor beta chains were read from a single sample in a study of blood T cell repertoires in COVID-19. The repertoire was sequenced with immunoSEQ multiplex PCR; TCRdb's copy has only in-frame clones and lacks some. Seen here are 200,000 to 250,000 clones, approximately 87% observed once, and the top ten hold 3.1%. Sample: PBMCs or T cells enriched from blood (not recorded which). These receptors were collected from a woman aged 45 to 65 in a cohort exposed to, infected with or recovered from COVID-19 (not recorded which). The CDR3 runs from the conserved cysteine through the conserved F or W. A D gene is named only where the DNA matches it firmly. Clone size appears in some rows only: once, few, many, or a class for an expanded clone.

d_gene: -; v_gene: TRBV6-5; abundance: -; j_gene: TRBJ1-2; CDR3nt: TGTGCCAGCCACGATTACAATGGCTACACCTTC; CDR3aa: CASHDYNGYTF
d_gene: -; v_gene: TRBV5-1; abundance: -; j_gene: TRBJ1-4; CDR3nt: TGCGCCAGCAGCTTGACAGCAACTAATGAAAAACTGTTTTTT; CDR3aa: CASSLTATNEKLFF
d_gene: TRBD2; v_gene: TRBV7-2; abundance: -; j_gene: TRBJ2-5; CDR3nt: TGTGCCAGCAGCCGGGGGGGGCCTTTCTCGGAGACCCAGTACTTC; CDR3aa: CASSRGGPFSETQYF
d_gene: TRBD2; v_gene: TRBV28; abundance: -; j_gene: TRBJ2-2; CDR3nt: TGTGCCAGCACAACGGCGGGGGGCCGACCCGGGGAGCTGTTTTTT; CDR3aa: CASTTAGGRPGELFF
d_gene: -; v_gene: TRBV5-6; abundance: once; j_gene: TRBJ2-2; CDR3nt: TGTGCCAGCACCCCCCGGCGGGGTAAGGAAACCGGGGAGCTGTTTTTT; CDR3aa: CASTPRRGKETGELFF
d_gene: TRBD1; v_gene: TRBV2; abundance: -; j_gene: TRBJ1-4; CDR3nt: TGTGCCAGCAGTGTGACAGGGATTATTGAAAAACTGTTTTTT; CDR3aa: CASSVTGIIEKLFF
d_gene: -; v_gene: TRBV3-1/TRBV3-2; abundance: -; j_gene: TRBJ1-1; CDR3nt: TGTGCCAGCAGCCAAGATAGAGTGGTGGTCACTGAAGCTTTCTTT; CDR3aa: CASSQDRVVVTEAFF
d_gene: TRBD2; v_gene: TRBV3-1/TRBV3-2; abundance: -; j_gene: TRBJ2-1; CDR3nt: TGTGCCAGCAGCCCCTCGGGGGGGCCTTATGAGCAGTTCTTC; CDR3aa: CASSPSGGPYEQFF
d_gene: -; v_gene: TRBV7-2; abundance: -; j_gene: TRBJ1-1; CDR3nt: TGTGCCAGCAGCGCTTATGGTGGACTCTCAGAAGCTTTCTTT; CDR3aa: CASSAYGGLSEAFF
d_gene: TRBD1; v_gene: TRBV6-5; abundance: -; j_gene: TRBJ1-4; CDR3nt: TGTGCCAGCAGTTTCAGACAGGGTGGGGAAAAACTGTTTTTT; CDR3aa: CASSFRQGGEKLFF
d_gene: TRBD2; v_gene: TRBV3-1/TRBV3-2; abundance: -; j_gene: TRBJ2-7; CDR3nt: TGTGCCAGCAGCCACCCGGGATGGGCAGGGAGGGCCTACGAGCAGTACTTC; CDR3aa: CASSHPGWAGRAYEQYF
d_gene: -; v_gene: TRBV4-2; abundance: -; j_gene: TRBJ1-4; CDR3nt: TGTGCCAGCAGTCCAATGCGGGGGGCAACTAATGAAAAACTGTTTTTT; CDR3aa: CASSPMRGATNEKLFF
d_gene: TRBD1; v_gene: TRBV9; abundance: -; j_gene: TRBJ2-7; CDR3nt: TGTGCCAGCAGCGTAGCTGAGACAGGGTTTTACGAGCAGTACTTC; CDR3aa: CASSVAETGFYEQYF
d_gene: -; v_gene: TRBV12-5; abundance: -; j_gene: TRBJ1-3; CDR3nt: TGTGCTAGTGGTTTGGGGGCTGGGGAGAGCACCATATATTTT; CDR3aa: CASGLGAGESTIYF
d_gene: TRBD2; v_gene: TRBV4-3; abundance: -; j_gene: TRBJ2-2; CDR3nt: TGCGCCAGCAGCCAATACCGACTAGCGGGAACCGGGGAGCTGTTTTTT; CDR3aa: CASSQYRLAGTGELFF
d_gene: -; v_gene: TRBV7-2; abundance: -; j_gene: TRBJ2-2; CDR3nt: TGTGCCAGCAGCATCCGGGACACGAACACCGGGGAGCTGTTTTTT; CDR3aa: CASSIRDTNTGELFF
d_gene: TRBD1; v_gene: TRBV5-1; abundance: -; j_gene: TRBJ2-7; CDR3nt: TGCGCCAGCAGACCTCGGGACAGGGGGTTCTACGAGCAGTACTTC; CDR3aa: CASRPRDRGFYEQYF
d_gene: -; v_gene: TRBV5-1; abundance: -; j_gene: TRBJ2-1; CDR3nt: TGCGCCAGCAGTTCGGACCTCGTGGGGGGCAATGAGCAGTTCTTC; CDR3aa: CASSSDLVGGNEQFF
d_gene: TRBD1; v_gene: TRBV19; abundance: once; j_gene: TRBJ1-5; CDR3nt: TGTGCCAGTACCCGGACAGGACTTAATCAGCCCCAGCATTTT; CDR3aa: CASTRTGLNQPQHF
d_gene: -; v_gene: TRBV19; abundance: -; j_gene: TRBJ2-1; CDR3nt: TGTGCCAGTAGCACGAATAAACTCTACGGTGAGCAGTTCTTC; CDR3aa: CASSTNKLYGEQFF
d_gene: TRBD1; v_gene: TRBV27; abundance: -; j_gene: TRBJ2-2; CDR3nt: TGTGCCAGCAAAACGGGACAGGGGGCCACCGGGGAGCTGTTTTTT; CDR3aa: CASKTGQGATGELFF
d_gene: TRBD1; v_gene: TRBV12-3/TRBV12-4; abundance: -; j_gene: TRBJ1-6; CDR3nt: TGTGCCAGCAGTTCGAGGACAGGGACGACCCTCCACTTT; CDR3aa: CASSSRTGTTLHF
d_gene: TRBD1; v_gene: TRBV30; abundance: -; j_gene: TRBJ2-7; CDR3nt: TGTGCCTGGAGTACCGGGACAGGGGTCGTCGAGCAGTACTTC; CDR3aa: CAWSTGTGVVEQYF
d_gene: -; v_gene: TRBV30; abundance: -; j_gene: TRBJ1-1; CDR3nt: TGTGCCTCCCAGGGGTCGAACACTGAAGCTTTCTTT; CDR3aa: CASQGSNTEAFF
d_gene: TRBD2; v_gene: TRBV7-2; abundance: -; j_gene: TRBJ2-4; CDR3nt: TGTGCCAGCAGCTTAACTAGCGGGGGGAACATTCAGTACTTC; CDR3aa: CASSLTSGGNIQYF
d_gene: TRBD2; v_gene: TRBV12-3/TRBV12-4; abundance: -; j_gene: TRBJ2-3; CDR3nt: TGTGCCAGCAGTCCTGGACTAGCGGAACCCTCATTT; CDR3aa: CASSPGLAEPSF
d_gene: -; v_gene: TRBV6-1; abundance: -; j_gene: TRBJ2-5; CDR3nt: TGTGCCAGCAGTGAAGCTGAGAAAGAGACCCAGTACTTC; CDR3aa: CASSEAEKETQYF
d_gene: TRBD1; v_gene: TRBV7-3; abundance: -; j_gene: TRBJ1-2; CDR3nt: TGTGCCAGCAGTTTTACAGGGGGTGACTATGGCTACACCTTC; CDR3aa: CASSFTGGDYGYTF
d_gene: -; v_gene: TRBV18; abundance: -; j_gene: TRBJ2-5; CDR3nt: TGTGCCAGCTCACCAGCGGCTTCACAAGAGACCCAGTACTTC; CDR3aa: CASSPAASQETQYF
d_gene: -; v_gene: TRBV28; abundance: -; j_gene: TRBJ1-1; CDR3nt: TGTGCCAGCAGTATTATCCCGGGGGGCGGCACTGAAGCTTTCTTT; CDR3aa: CASSIIPGGGTEAFF
d_gene: -; v_gene: TRBV6-2/TRBV6-3; abundance: -; j_gene: TRBJ2-2; CDR3nt: TGTGCCAGCAGTGAGCAGGGGTTAGGCAACACCGGGGAGCTGTTTTTT; CDR3aa: CASSEQGLGNTGELFF
d_gene: -; v_gene: TRBV12-3/TRBV12-4; abundance: few; j_gene: TRBJ2-1; CDR3nt: TGTGCCAGCAGTCCACTCAATGAGCAGTTCTTC; CDR3aa: CASSPLNEQFF
d_gene: TRBD1; v_gene: TRBV19; abundance: -; j_gene: TRBJ1-6; CDR3nt: TGTGCCAGTACAACAGGGGCTGAGTCACCCCTCCACTTT; CDR3aa: CASTTGAESPLHF
d_gene: TRBD2; v_gene: TRBV29-1; abundance: -; j_gene: TRBJ2-5; CDR3nt: TGCAGCACGAGTAGCGGGGGGGATCAAGAGACCCAGTACTTC; CDR3aa: CSTSSGGDQETQYF
d_gene: -; v_gene: TRBV5-6; abundance: once; j_gene: TRBJ1-1; CDR3nt: TGTGCCAGCAGCTACGACTCGAACACTGAAGCTTTCTTT; CDR3aa: CASSYDSNTEAFF
d_gene: -; v_gene: TRBV7-2; abundance: -; j_gene: TRBJ2-1; CDR3nt: TGTGCCAGCAGCTTAGCGGGGGGGCCGTACAATGAGCAGTTCTTC; CDR3aa: CASSLAGGPYNEQFF
d_gene: -; v_gene: TRBV6-4; abundance: -; j_gene: TRBJ2-6; CDR3nt: TGTGCCAGCAGTGACTCGATTCATGACAGCTTCTCTGGGGCCAACGTCCTGACTTTC; CDR3aa: CASSDSIHDSFSGANVLTF
d_gene: -; v_gene: TRBV6-5; abundance: -; j_gene: TRBJ1-3; CDR3nt: TGTGCCAGCAGGTACAGCGGGAGCTCTGGAAACACCATATATTTT; CDR3aa: CASRYSGSSGNTIYF
d_gene: -; v_gene: TRBV7-9; abundance: -; j_gene: TRBJ1-4; CDR3nt: TGTGCCAGCAGCTTAGGTCAGGGAAATGAAAAACTGTTTTTT; CDR3aa: CASSLGQGNEKLFF
d_gene: -; v_gene: TRBV7-9; abundance: once; j_gene: TRBJ2-3; CDR3nt: TGTGCCAGCAGCTTGGGGTTTCGGGGGAGAGAGAGCACAGATACGCAGTATTTT; CDR3aa: CASSLGFRGRESTDTQYF
d_gene: -; v_gene: TRBV27; abundance: -; j_gene: TRBJ1-3; CDR3nt: TGTGCCAGCAGTCCAAATGCCGCTCGCGGACAAGGAGGAAACACCATATATTTT; CDR3aa: CASSPNAARGQGGNTIYF
d_gene: TRBD1; v_gene: TRBV5-1; abundance: -; j_gene: TRBJ1-6; CDR3nt: TGCGCCAGCAGCTCCTCTCCCCTGACAGGGAGTAATTCACCCCTCCACTTT; CDR3aa: CASSSSPLTGSNSPLHF
d_gene: TRBD1; v_gene: TRBV20-1; abundance: few; j_gene: TRBJ1-2; CDR3nt: TGCAGTGCACAGGGGAATGGCTACACCTTC; CDR3aa: CSAQGNGYTF
d_gene: -; v_gene: TRBV5-1; abundance: -; j_gene: TRBJ1-3; CDR3nt: TGCGCCAGCAGCTTGGACAGCACTTCAGGAAACACCATATATTTT; CDR3aa: CASSLDSTSGNTIYF
d_gene: TRBD1; v_gene: TRBV7-2; abundance: -; j_gene: TRBJ2-4; CDR3nt: TGTGCCGGGTCGGATACGACAGGGGGCATTCGTACAGCCAAAAACATTCAGTACTTC; CDR3aa: CAGSDTTGGIRTAKNIQYF
d_gene: TRBD2; v_gene: TRBV5-1; abundance: -; j_gene: TRBJ2-1; CDR3nt: TGCGCCAGCAGCCCGGGACTAGCGGGGGGGCCGGGCAATGAGCAGTTCTTC; CDR3aa: CASSPGLAGGPGNEQFF
d_gene: -; v_gene: TRBV7-2; abundance: -; j_gene: TRBJ2-3; CDR3nt: TGTGCCAGCAGCTTAAGCGCGGGTGATACGCAGTATTTT; CDR3aa: CASSLSAGDTQYF
d_gene: -; v_gene: TRBV20-1; abundance: -; j_gene: TRBJ1-1; CDR3nt: TGCAGTGCTAGTAGACAGATGAGAGCTTTCTTT; CDR3aa: CSASRQMRAFF